The 32 T cell receptor beta chains presented below share a single source sample, sequenced in a study of vaccination and CD4 T cells after COVID-19 (dated by TCRdb to 2021 to 2024). For these receptors, no antigen is known. The receptor library was made with PCR. TCRdb records Illumina iSeq 100 as the sequencer. TCR sequencing of DNA from cultured CD4+ T cells used the Oncomine TCR Beta short-read assay at the Johns Hopkins FTIC core. TCRdb handled the public reads itself, with Q25 trimming in fastp and clone calling in MiXCR, and kept productive beta chains. Rows are combined by CDR3 protein, so each entry shows the most common genes and DNA. In this sample the table shows over 10,000 distinct CDR3 sequences, about 50% of which occur a single time. The ten most abundant clones make up roughly a sixth of the sample. The sample's treatment or condition label is to be understood as: roughly ten-day PBMC culture with coronavirus spike peptide pools or control peptides (ViraFEST assay).

Sequences were obtained from CD4+ T cells from blood, cultured in vitro. The receptors here all came from a human donor who had recovered from COVID-19.

This clonotype was recorded a few times. This rearrangement joins TRBV20-1 to TRBJ2-5, with D possibly TRBD1 on 5 matching bases. The V end lost 5 bases, the J end lost 0 bases, and 7 bases lay between the germline ends. This CDR3 has 12 amino acids. Germline V gives CDR1 DFQATT, CDR2 SNEGSKA (reference sequence). The chain's CDR3 is CSAVTDQETQYF. The CDR3 DNA sequence: TGCAGTGCTGTGACAGACCAAGAGACCCAGTACTTC.

J is TRBJ2-1 and V is TRBV6-1; TRBD1 might be the D (6 bases). This CDR3 has 12 amino acids. Trimming shortened V by 5 bases and J by 7 bases, and 9 bases separated the two germline ends. CDR1 and CDR2 from the germline V gene are MNHNS and SASEGT. CDR3 nucleotide sequence: TGTGCCAGCAGTAACAGGGTGAATGAGCAGTTCTTC. Protein sequence: CASSNRVNEQFF.

This clonotype was counted only a few times. This chain uses TRBV20-1 with TRBJ2-1; 10 bases are shared with TRBD1. The junction had 8 bases not matched to a gene; V was cut back by 5 bases and J by 4 bases. The germline CDR1 and CDR2 sequences are DFQATT and SNEGSKA (reference sequence). The CDR3 is made up of 15 amino acids. CDR3 protein: CSAGVGDRGYNEQFF. Here the CDR3 DNA reads TGCAGTGCTGGGGTGGGGGACAGGGGTTACAATGAGCAGTTCTTC.

In this sample, this clonotype turned up once. This chain connects TRBV19 to TRBJ1-1; unclear D gene. The V end lost 2 bases, the J end lost 2 bases, and 9 bases lay between the germline ends. CDR3 length: 14 residues. Germline V CDR1 and CDR2: LNHDA, SQIVND (reference sequence). The CDR3 sequence is CASSIYVQNTEAFF. CDR3 coding DNA: TGTGCCAGTAGTATATATGTGCAAAACACTGAAGCTTTCTTT.

The DNA for the CDR3 is TGCAGTGCTACGGGGACTAGCGGAGACTCCTACGAGCAGTACTTC. It is translated as CSATGTSGDSYEQYF. The V call is TRBV20-1, the J call TRBJ2-7, with 11 bases fitting TRBD2. Germline loops: CDR1 DFQATT, CDR2 SNEGSKA (reference sequence). The V segment lost 4 bases and the J segment 0 bases; nucleotides outside the gene matches: 5. The CDR3 runs 15 residues.

The chain recombines TRBV7-8 with TRBJ2-5, with D maybe TRBD2 (5 bases). The CDR3 sequence is 14 residues long. Per germline, CDR1 SGHVS and CDR2 FQNEAQ. The V gene lost 2 bases and the J gene lost 5 bases, with 12 bases spanning the gap. CDR3 coding DNA: TGTGCCAGCAGCTTACTGACTCGCGGGGAGACCCAGTACTTC. Residues: CASSLLTRGETQYF. Filled out from reference TRBV7-8 and TRBJ2-5, the complete variable domain reads GAGVSQSPRYKVAKRGQDVALRCDPISGHVSLFWYQQALGQGPEFLTYFQNEAQLDKSGLPSDRFFAERPEGSVSTLKIQRTQQEDSAVYLCASSLLTRGETQYFGPGTRLLVL.

This clonotype turned up a few times. The rearrangement joins TRBV7-9 to TRBJ2-5; D may correspond to TRBD1 or TRBD2 (5 bases each). This CDR3 contains 13 residues. V was clipped by 2 bases and J by 4 bases, with 8 bases between them. Germline V CDR1 and CDR2: SEHNR, FQNEAQ (reference sequence). The CDR3 sequence is CASSLSGGETQYF. The CDR3 DNA follows: TGTGCCAGCAGCTTATCTGGGGGAGAGACCCAGTACTTC.

The CDR3 sequence: CSASPLAAGEETQYF. For the CDR3, the DNA is TGCAGTGCTAGCCCTCTGGCGGCGGGGGAAGAGACCCAGTACTTC. The chain carries TRBV20-1 and TRBJ2-5; 7 bases line up with TRBD2. The V and J ends lost 3 bases and 3 bases, in that order; junction bases with no gene match: 10. The CDR3 loop spans 15 amino acids. The germline V gene has CDR1 DFQATT and CDR2 SNEGSKA (reference sequence).

A single count supports this clonotype. This chain uses TRBV19 with TRBJ2-7; TRBD1 matches at 7 bases. V trimming: 8 bases; J trimming: 2 bases; junction bases outside the gene matches: 6. The CDR3 is 13 residues long. Germline CDR1 LNHDA, CDR2 SQIVND (reference sequence). The CDR3 DNA follows: TGTGCCAGTGCCGAGGGGGCCCCCTACGAGCAGTACTTC. Translated: CASAEGAPYEQYF.

The gene calls are TRBV20-1 and TRBJ1-1; no firm D call. Trimming removed 2 bases at V and 3 bases at J, with 13 bases between. Germline V gene lookup returns CDR1 DFQATT and CDR2 SNEGSKA (reference sequence). The CDR3 sequence is 14 residues long. CDR3: CSARRVRWDTEAFF. Written as DNA, the CDR3 is TGCAGTGCTAGAAGGGTTAGGTGGGACACTGAAGCTTTCTTT.

Concerning this clonotype: One end of the junction fails to match germline, which may point to a read error. The chain has TRBV19 and TRBJ1-2; D not resolved. The CDR3 contains 13 residues. The germline V gene encodes CDR1 LNHDA and CDR2 SQIVND (reference sequence). The CDR3 here is CASRKGANHGYTF. The CDR3 bases are TGTGCCAGTAGGAAAGGAGCTAACCATGGCTACACCTTC.

The chain links TRBV12-3 or TRBV12-4 to TRBJ1-5, with D unresolved. The CDR3 totals 14 residues. V shed 5 bases and J shed 4 bases, with 12 bases lying between them. The CDR3 DNA reads as TGTGCCAGCAGTCCACAACCCTTGAATCAGCCCCAGCATTTT. Encoded protein: CASSPQPLNQPQHF.

This clonotype has only one observation. Just one base apart from a much larger clone, this may be a read error. V and J are TRBV18 and TRBJ2-3; TRBD2 matches at 8 bases. The ends lost 2 bases at V and 0 bases at J; junction bases unmatched: 4. The CDR3 has 16 amino acids. CDR1 and CDR2 from the germline V gene are KGHSH and LQKENI. The CDR3 nucleotides are TGTGCCAGCTCACCAGGGGCTAGCGGGAGCACAGATACGCAGTATTTT. It codes for CASSPGASGSTDTQYF. The full variable domain, completed using reference TRBV18 and TRBJ2-3, is NAGVMQNPRHLVRRRGQEARLRCSPMKGHSHVYWYRQLPEEGLKFMVYLQKENIIDESGMPKERFSAEFPKEGPSILRIQQVVRGDSAAYFCASSPGASGSTDTQYFGPGTRLTVL.

This sequence joins TRBV25-1 and TRBJ2-2, with a weak D call TRBD1 (6 bases). Deletions cut 2 bases from V and 3 bases from J, with 10 bases between. The CDR3 covers 15 residues. Germline CDR1 MGHDK, CDR2 SYGVNS. The CDR3 protein is CASSEQGLHTGELFF. CDR3 sequence (DNA): TGTGCCAGCAGTGAACAGGGGCTACACACCGGGGAGCTGTTTTTT.

The chain employs TRBV5-5 and TRBJ1-6; D is possibly TRBD1 (5 bases). The V end lost 1 base, the J end lost 8 bases, and 7 bases lay between the germline ends. The CDR3 extends over 13 amino acids. In germline, CDR1 is SGHKS, CDR2 YYEKEE (reference sequence). The CDR3 coding sequence is TGTGCCAGCAGCTTGATCAGGGATTCACCCCTCCACTTT. This encodes CASSLIRDSPLHF. The complete variable domain, with remaining parts taken from reference TRBV5-5 and TRBJ1-6, reads DAGVTQSPTHLIKTRGQQVTLRCSPISGHKSVSWYQQVLGQGPQFIFQYYEKEERGRGNFPDRFSARQFPNYSSELNVNALLLGDSALYLCASSLIRDSPLHFGNGTRLTVT.

This clonotype was observed once. The chain carries TRBV20-1 and TRBJ2-2; TRBD1 matches 9 bases. CDR3 size: 15 residues. CDR1 is DFQATT and CDR2 is SNEGSKA in the germline V gene (reference sequence). J lost 5 bases, V lost 6 bases, and 10 bases had no gene match. The CDR3 is CSASGQGSQTGELFF. CDR3 DNA sequence: TGCAGTGCCTCCGGACAGGGGTCCCAGACCGGGGAGCTGTTTTTT.

This clonotype appeared a few times. This CDR3 is CASSLLTLAVFNEQFF. The CDR3 nucleotides are TGTGCCAGCAGCTTGCTTACGTTAGCGGTATTCAATGAGCAGTTCTTC. The chain is built from TRBV7-6 and TRBJ2-1, with a possible D match to TRBD2 (6 bases). This CDR3 contains 16 residues. The V gene's germline CDR1 is SGHVS and CDR2 FNYEAQ. V was pared by 3 bases and J by 6 bases, with 18 bases between.

This clonotype was picked up a small number of times. The chain joins TRBV20-1 to TRBJ2-1, with a weak D call TRBD2 (6 bases). Germline lookup yields CDR1 DFQATT and CDR2 SNEGSKA (reference sequence). The CDR3 has 12 residues. Trimming left V 6 bases short and J 6 bases short, with 12 bases between. The CDR3 region is CSARTGVNEQFF. The CDR3 DNA follows: TGCAGTGCGAGAACGGGGGTCAATGAGCAGTTCTTC.

In its sample, this clonotype ranks as large. V usage is TRBV20-1 and J usage is TRBJ2-3; the match to TRBD2 covers 9 bases. CDR3 size: 17 residues. Germline trimming cut 0 bases from V and 6 bases from J; bases unmatched to any gene: 13. CDR1 DFQATT and CDR2 SNEGSKA come from the germline V gene (reference sequence). Here the CDR3 reads CSARDRTRSGGSDTQYF. The DNA of the CDR3 is TGCAGTGCTAGAGATAGGACGAGAAGCGGGGGGTCGGATACGCAGTATTTT.

The gene calls are TRBV4-1 and TRBJ1-3; D is unclear. Germline-derived CDR1 and CDR2 are MGHRA and YSYEKL. This CDR3 has 16 residues. Trimming left V 1 base short and J 0 bases short, with 10 bases between. CDR3: CASSQGPGNSGNTIYF. As DNA, the CDR3 is TGCGCCAGCAGCCAAGGCCCTGGGAACTCTGGAAACACCATATATTTT.

This rearrangement joins TRBV4-3 to TRBJ2-3, with 8 nucleotides matching TRBD2. Looked up from germline, CDR1 is LGHNA and CDR2 is YSLEER. The junction had 6 bases not matched to a gene; V was cut back by 0 bases and J by 4 bases. The CDR3 spans 16 residues. CDR3 loop: CASSQDFAGGPDTQYF. CDR3 DNA sequence: TGCGCCAGCAGCCAAGATTTTGCGGGAGGCCCAGATACGCAGTATTTT.

The V gene is TRBV6-2 or TRBV6-3, the J gene TRBJ1-5; D not resolved. The CDR3 extends over 15 amino acids. The V end lost 6 bases, the J end lost 0 bases, and 12 bases lay between the germline ends. CDR1 is MNHEY, CDR2 SVGEGT, per germline. This CDR3 reads CASSRTEYSNQPQHF. The CDR3 coding sequence is TGTGCCAGCAGCCGGACGGAGTATAGCAATCAGCCCCAGCATTTT.

The chain recombines TRBV6-2 or TRBV6-3 with TRBJ1-5, with 7 bases lining up with TRBD1. The CDR3 covers 15 residues. CDR1 and CDR2 (germline): MNHEY, SVGEGT. Trimming at V came to 6 bases and at J to 4 bases, leaving 9 bases not matched to a gene. The CDR3 is CASRHRLTGNQPQHF. CDR3 nucleotide sequence: TGTGCCAGCAGGCATCGACTGACAGGGAATCAGCCCCAGCATTTT.

The V gene is TRBV28, the J gene TRBJ2-3, with unresolved D. CDR3 size: 15 residues. Between the trimmed V and J ends, which lost 10 bases and 0 bases, there was a span of 17 bases. Germline values: CDR1 MDHEN, CDR2 SYDVKM. The CDR3 sequence: CATTPPSASTDTQYF. DNA of the CDR3: TGTGCCACCACACCCCCTTCAGCTAGCACAGATACGCAGTATTTT.

The V and J genes are TRBV6-5 and TRBJ2-2, with 8 nucleotides matching TRBD2. J gave up 5 bases and V 4 bases, and 3 bases lay outside the gene matches. Germline CDR1 is MNHEY and CDR2 is SVGAGI. The CDR3 has 14 amino acids. This chain's CDR3 is CASSLPSGTGELFF. CDR3 bases: TGTGCCAGCAGTTTGCCTAGCGGGACCGGGGAGCTGTTTTTT.

CDR3 nucleotide sequence: TGCAGCGTTGTTCGGGAGTCGGCAGATACGCAGTATTTT. Amino acid sequence: CSVVRESADTQYF. The rearrangement joins TRBV29-1 to TRBJ2-3; D may be TRBD2 (6 bases). Germline V gene sequence: CDR1 SQVTM, CDR2 ANQGSEA. The CDR3 runs to 13 residues. V dropped 4 bases and J dropped 4 bases, with 12 bases sitting between them.

This clonotype turned up a few times. The V gene is TRBV7-3, the J gene TRBJ1-1; the D is unclear. Per the germline V gene, CDR1 is SGHTA and CDR2 is FQGTGA. V was cut by 6 bases and J by 1 base, with 9 bases left in between. The CDR3 runs 13 residues. CDR3 residues: CASRWDRNTEAFF. CDR3 coding DNA: TGTGCCAGCAGGTGGGATCGGAACACTGAAGCTTTCTTT. The complete variable domain, with remaining parts taken from reference TRBV7-3 and TRBJ1-1, reads GAGVSQTPSNKVTEKGKYVELRCDPISGHTALYWYRQSLGQGPEFLIYFQGTGAADDSGLPNDRFFAVRPEGSVSTLKIQRTERGDSAVYLCASRWDRNTEAFFGQGTRLTVV.

The table lists this clonotype with a count of one. The rearrangement links TRBV19 to TRBJ2-3; 10 bases line up with TRBD2. The V gene's germline CDR1 is LNHDA and CDR2 SQIVND (reference sequence). V gave up 5 bases and J gave up 0 bases; unmatched junction bases: 2. The CDR3 is 15 residues long. In DNA form, the CDR3 reads TGTGCCAGTAGTGATAGCGGGAGGAGCACAGATACGCAGTATTTT. It is translated as CASSDSGRSTDTQYF.

This clonotype was counted a few times. The chain has TRBV7-2 and TRBJ2-5; D perhaps matches TRBD1 (6 bases). The length of the CDR3 is 13 residues. The germline V gene has CDR1 SGHTA and CDR2 FQGNSA. Trimming took 1 base from V and 3 from J, leaving 6 bases between them. CDR3 nucleotides: TGTGCCAGCAGCTTAGGGACAGAAGAGACCCAGTACTTC. Amino acid sequence: CASSLGTEETQYF.

The V gene is TRBV4-1, the J gene TRBJ1-1, with D unclear. Trimming removed 0 bases from V and 7 bases from J, with 9 bases in between. The length of the CDR3 is 13 residues. Germline V gene sequence: CDR1 MGHRA, CDR2 YSYEKL. CDR3 in DNA: TGCGCCAGCAGCCAAGATACCAGACGTGAAGCTTTCTTT. It is translated as CASSQDTRREAFF.

This sequence joins TRBV19 and TRBJ2-2; D unresolved. Germline CDR1 LNHDA, CDR2 SQIVND (reference sequence). This CDR3 spans 15 amino acids. Trimming took off 1 base at V and 3 bases at J, with 9 bases between the two ends. The CDR3 nucleotides read TGTGCCAGTAGTATAGGGGGTTCTTACACCGGGGAGCTGTTTTTT. Translating gives CASSIGGSYTGELFF.

The chain recombines TRBV18 with TRBJ1-1; a weak D match, TRBD1 (6 bases). Between the trimmed V and J ends, which lost 8 bases and 4 bases, there was a span of 11 bases. This CDR3 has 12 amino acids. Germline V gene sequence: CDR1 KGHSH, CDR2 LQKENI. The CDR3 DNA reads as TGTGCCAGCCGCATCAGGGGCACTGAAGCTTTCTTT. Its translation: CASRIRGTEAFF. Together with reference TRBV18 and TRBJ1-1, the CDR3 gives the full variable domain: NAGVMQNPRHLVRRRGQEARLRCSPMKGHSHVYWYRQLPEEGLKFMVYLQKENIIDESGMPKERFSAEFPKEGPSILRIQQVVRGDSAAYFCASRIRGTEAFFGQGTRLTVV.